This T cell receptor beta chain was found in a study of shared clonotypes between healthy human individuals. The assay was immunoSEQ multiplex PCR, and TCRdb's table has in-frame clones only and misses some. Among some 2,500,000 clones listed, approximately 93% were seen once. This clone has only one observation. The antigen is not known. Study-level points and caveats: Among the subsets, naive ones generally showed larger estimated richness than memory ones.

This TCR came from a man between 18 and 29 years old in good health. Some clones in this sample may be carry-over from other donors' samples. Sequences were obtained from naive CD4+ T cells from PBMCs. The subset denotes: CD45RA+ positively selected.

CDR3 protein: CASTRLRTGGGGYTF. The CDR3, as DNA: TGTGCCAGCACAAGGCTAAGGACAGGGGGCGGAGGCTACACCTTC. The chain combines TRBV28 with TRBJ1-2; the match to TRBD1 covers 11 bases. This CDR3 is built from 15 residues. Germline trimming cut 7 bases from V and 8 bases from J; bases unmatched to any gene: 12. In germline, CDR1 is MDHEN, CDR2 SYDVKM.